This TCR beta chain came from a study of cytomegalovirus exposure and HLA in healthy donors (dated by TCRdb to 2016 to 2017). For context, the study as a whole: According to an earlier analysis of a few hundred of the donors, 150 million to 200 million T cells yielded 120 million or so unique TCR beta sequences and about 300 Gb of sequence data. About 300 gigabases of sequencing data and around 87 million unique TCR sequences were included in an early release covering around 650 HLA-typed donors. Among the roughly 400 genotyped donors, around 79% belonged to the genetic ancestry cluster associated with self-reported Caucasian donors. The study aimed to test whether signatures of past pathogen exposure could be identified by cataloging public T cell receptors. Using immunosequencing, the study profiled T cell repertoires from 640 or so subjects and related those repertoires to cytomegalovirus serostatus. A separate validation cohort of over a hundred different subjects was used in addition to the 666-subject first cohort. To predict cytomegalovirus infection status, the study brought together high-throughput TCR immunosequencing, statistical association of individual TCRs with disease status, and machine learning. In a later analysis, previously published TCR beta repertoires from fewer than 750 donors were re-analyzed and high-resolution HLA genotyping was added so that TCR occurrence patterns could be studied. In the later analysis, no new phenotypic data were used to find candidate immune exposures; instead, reliance was placed on TCR beta sequences and their occurrence across donors. An earlier analysis of approximately 640 of the donors applied high-throughput TCR beta sequencing to assess whether each TCR beta V gene segment acted as functional or pseudogenic. Donor age, sex, ethnicity and CMV serostatus were compiled alongside the repertoire data. A later genetic analysis took genome-wide SNP genotypes for about three fifths of the 666 donors and used that subset as a discovery cohort. Every repertoire in the discovery cohort had been generated on one and the same sequencing platform. HLA typing included class I and class II loci at four-digit resolution. The number of donors typed differed by locus, with about 629-640 for A, B, C, DRB1 and DQB1, roughly 550 for DQA1, over 600 for DPA1, and some 450 for DPB1. Roughly 5 DR-DQ haplotypes were handled as single units for association and clustering because linkage in the cohort was strong. Among 300 to 500 genotyped donors of the cohort, an average of roughly 230,000 unique TCR beta nucleotide sequences was sequenced per donor, of which about 18% were non-productive.

V is trimmed back by 3 bases and J by 3 bases, and the junction contains 14 bases that no gene match accounts for. CDR1 SEHNR and CDR2 FQNEAQ were looked up in the germline V gene (reference sequence). The CDR3 runs 18 amino acids, cysteine and phenylalanine included. Kept here is only the CDR3 DNA, which spans 54 bases and is read in frame from base 1. For this clone: Its antigen is currently not known. No quality values exist for individual bases; no much larger clone is one base distant.

Library construction relied on the immunoSEQ multiplex PCR assay. For the multiplex PCR, a mixture combining 60 forward primers for TCR Vbeta segments and 13 reverse primers for TCR Jbeta segments was used. The CDR3 region of rearranged TCR beta genes was amplified from genomic DNA by a multiplex PCR assay. On the Illumina HiSeq System, the amplified TCR beta libraries were sequenced as 87-base-pair reads. Processing in the source paper ran as follows. Across the 700 or so repertoires, a later analysis counted roughly 84 million unique TCR beta chains, approximately 12 million of which were shared by at least two donors. Raw reads were error-corrected and collapsed into unique sequences by a nearest-neighbor algorithm in which closely related sequences were merged to remove PCR and sequencing errors. CDR3 sequences were aligned to IMGT reference sequences to assign V, D and J gene segments. For a sequence to be retained, a match of at least six nucleotides to both a V gene segment and a J gene segment was required. A rearrangement counted as productive if the CDR3 had no stop codons and remained in frame with V and J, and every other rearrangement counted as non-productive. CDR3 was defined by IMGT convention, running from the second conserved V-encoded cysteine to the conserved J-encoded phenylalanine. In an earlier analysis of more than 550 of the donors, sequences lacking an unambiguous match to a single V gene segment were excluded. An earlier analysis of fewer than 750 of the donors called V segments functional above 56.7% productive rearrangements and segregating when the between-donor standard deviation exceeded 5%. A statistical classification framework was built for diagnosing cytomegalovirus status from the catalog of TCR beta chain sequences. V and J gene assignment, in a later analysis, came from comparing TCR nucleotide sequences with IMGT/GENE-DB human TR gene sequences. In a later analysis, CDR3 sequences and most-parsimonious VDJ recombination scenarios were assigned using the TCRdist pipeline. In a later analysis, each TCR beta chain was defined by its CDR3 amino acid sequence together with its V-gene family, and reads lacking a unique V-gene family were excluded. To address suspected cross-contamination and a sequencing artifact, a later analysis removed roughly 640 highly shared, low-generation-probability nucleotide sequences. A later analysis calculated a clonal expansion index for each public chain from normalized within-repertoire ranks of inferred template counts. Generation probabilities in a later analysis came from a VDJ recombination model fitted to out-of-frame rearrangements, and those results were checked against IGoR. In a later analysis, hypergeometric tests were used to score TCR-TCR, TCR-HLA and TCR-CMV co-occurrence, with a repertoire-size bias correction applied to TCR pairs. False discovery rates were estimated in a later analysis by permuting HLA or CMV assignments 20 times. In a later analysis, co-occurring TCRs were grouped using DBSCAN, with TCRdist sequence similarity added in when clustering inside HLA-allele-positive subsets. Repertoires with fewer than 30,000 or more than 120,000 public chains were left out of co-occurrence clustering, as were five repertoires with anomalous nucleotide sharing. TCRdb provides this immuneACCESS table in a form limited to in-frame rearrangements. Some clones are lacking; in checked studies, under half of them reflect an unresolved V gene, and why the rest are absent is not known. That table supplies the V and J calls and clone size; D and trimming were determined from the DNA. The sample table contains about 120,000 clones; only one count was recorded for more than 65% of them. Together, the top ten hold roughly 4% of the sample.

The investigation overall reported the following: In a later analysis, HLA-associated TCR beta chains were found to be more clonally expanded and to have lower generation probabilities than equally common non-associated chains. According to the authors, the approach could potentially be generalized to other disease states and immunological phenotypes. CMV serostatus was the only immune exposure information available for the cohort. According to a later analysis, TCR association rates differed among HLA loci, with DRB1 alleles showing the most associated TCRs and HLA-C alleles showing the fewest. A further reported finding was that TCR beta sequences accurately predicted the HLA-A and HLA-B alleles for most subjects in the first cohort. A later analysis associated 15,000 to 20,000 TCR beta sequences with specific HLA alleles at a false discovery rate of 0.05. Cytomegalovirus status was reported to be diagnosed by the classifier with high specificity and sensitivity in both the original and validation cohorts. Because HLA typing was unavailable for some donors at each locus, only the typed subset was used in association tests. Roughly uniform sequencing depth across donors was assumed in presence/absence analyses, although this assumption may not hold. The study listed 150 to 200 TCR beta chains as associated with cytomegalovirus. The cohort was sequenced for TCR beta chains only, and without alpha or paired-chain data the features that could be detected were limited. In vitro tests confirmed that a few of the cytomegalovirus-associated TCR beta chains recognize cytomegalovirus antigens. An earlier analysis of around 600 of the donors showed that most TCR beta V segments appeared in productive rearrangements either about 87% or about 30% of the time, which broadly matched IMGT annotations. Correlated functional status among segregating V segments might be attributable to linkage disequilibrium, but an unknown experimental factor could not be ruled out. A group of highly shared sequence variants was considered likely to be a technical artifact of the sequencing pipeline. The earlier analysis of almost 600 of the donors excluded roughly 16 rarely observed V segments, including chromosome 9 orphons, because counts were too low. Some IMGT-functional V segments, including TRBV6-2 and TRBV6-3, could not be told apart with the 87-base-pair reads, so those segments were excluded. Several of the top co-occurrence clusters appeared to be linked to parvovirus B19, influenza, CMV and Epstein-Barr virus, according to a later analysis. Compared with the approximately 720-donor mean, donors in an Asian-associated ancestry cluster had fewer N-insertions in productive TCRs, according to a later genetic analysis. Most TCR sequences were seen in very few donors, while some public TCRs were found in many individuals. In a later analysis, most CMV-associated TCR beta chains were found to appear HLA-restricted, with HLA associations seemingly driven largely by CMV exposure. An association between a missense DCLRE1C variant and V-gene and J-gene trimming of TCR beta chains was found in a later genetic analysis and replicated in an independent cohort. Assigning TCR associations to individual alleles was difficult when HLA alleles, especially DR and DQ, strongly co-occurred.

The cohort was made up of approximately 670 healthy bone marrow donors. Cohort members were all nominally healthy when sampled, although unrecorded immune exposures were likely present. Of the approximately 670 cohort members, about 280 had positive CMV serostatus and 350 to 400 had negative CMV serostatus, and CMV serostatus was not recorded for the donor. Each donor provided a peripheral blood sample, and peripheral blood mononuclear cells were used for TCR beta sequencing. The Qiagen DNeasy Blood Extraction Kit was used to extract genomic DNA from the blood cell samples. This TCR derives from a human donor in good health. The sample taken for sequencing was PBMCs. The receptor chain draws on TRBV7-9 and TRBJ2-1; TRBD2 matches 7 bases in the middle. The CDR3 region has the sequence CASSFSGSRGVGYNEQFF. The nucleotides are TGTGCCAGCAGCTTCTCGGGTAGTCGGGGGGTAGGCTACAATGAGCAGTTCTTC.